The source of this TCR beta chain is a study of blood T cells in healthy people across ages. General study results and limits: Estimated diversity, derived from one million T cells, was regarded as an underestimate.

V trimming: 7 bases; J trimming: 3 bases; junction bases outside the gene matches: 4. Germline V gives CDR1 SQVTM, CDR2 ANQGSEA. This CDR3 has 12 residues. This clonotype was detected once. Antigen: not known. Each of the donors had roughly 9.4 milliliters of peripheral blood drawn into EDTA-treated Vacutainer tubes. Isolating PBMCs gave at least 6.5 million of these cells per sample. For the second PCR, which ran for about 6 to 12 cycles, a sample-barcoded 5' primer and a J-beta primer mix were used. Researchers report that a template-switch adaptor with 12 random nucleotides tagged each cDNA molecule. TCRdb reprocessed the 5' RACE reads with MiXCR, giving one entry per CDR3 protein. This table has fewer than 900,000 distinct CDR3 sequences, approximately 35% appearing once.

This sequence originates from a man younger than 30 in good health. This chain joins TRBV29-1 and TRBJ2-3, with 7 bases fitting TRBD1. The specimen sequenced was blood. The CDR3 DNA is TGCAGCGGTCAGACAGGGACAGATACGCAGTATTTT. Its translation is CSGQTGTDTQYF.